This T cell receptor beta chain was sequenced during a study of cytomegalovirus exposure and HLA in healthy donors. Overall study context: The study placed about 81% of its 398 genotyped donors in the Caucasian-associated ancestry cluster.

As concerns this clone: Antigen unknown.

PCR amplification relied on 60 Vbeta primers (plus 13 Jbeta primers). Profiling relied on immunoSEQ multiplex PCR, and the TCRdb table lists in-frame clones only, not all of them. The sample has around 180,000 clones, nearly 80% seen once; the top ten hold less than 6%. Study findings and constraints: In a later analysis, TCR association rates varied by HLA locus: DRB1 most, HLA-C fewest. When a later analysis compared HLA-associated TCR beta chains with equally common others, the HLA-associated chains turned out to be more clonally expanded and to have lower generation probabilities. A prior analysis recorded that most TCR beta V segments were productive about 90% or about 30% of the time.

CDR1 is SQVTM, CDR2 ANQGSEA, per germline. CDR3 length: 14 residues. V lost 4 bases and J 3 bases, leaving 12 bases between the germline ends. The V and J genes are TRBV29-1 and TRBJ1-4, with D unresolved. The sequence was collected from a woman aged 25 to 39 in good health and CMV-seropositive. The sequenced sample consisted of PBMCs. The CDR3 sequence is CSVGSVPSNEKLFF. The CDR3 DNA sequence: TGCAGCGTTGGGTCAGTTCCCTCTAATGAAAAACTGTTTTTT. The entire variable domain, with the rest obtained from reference TRBV29-1 and TRBJ1-4, is as follows: SAVISQKPSRDICQRGTSLTIQCQVDSQVTMMFWYRQQPGQSLTLIATANQGSEATYESGFVIDKFPISRPNLTFSTLTVSNMSPEDSSIYLCSVGSVPSNEKLFFGSGTQLSVL.